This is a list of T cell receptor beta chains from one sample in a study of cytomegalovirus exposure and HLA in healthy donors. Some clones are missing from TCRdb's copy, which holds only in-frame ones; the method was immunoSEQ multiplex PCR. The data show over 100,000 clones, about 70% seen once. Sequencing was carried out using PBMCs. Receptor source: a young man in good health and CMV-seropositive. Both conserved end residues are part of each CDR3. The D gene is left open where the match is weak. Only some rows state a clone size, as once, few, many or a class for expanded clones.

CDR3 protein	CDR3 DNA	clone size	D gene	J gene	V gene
CASGQGGTEAFF	TGTGCCAGTGGACAGGGGGGCACTGAAGCTTTCTTT	-	TRBD1	TRBJ1-1	TRBV9
CASSTGLAGVEQFF	TGTGCCAGCAGCACTGGACTAGCGGGAGTTGAGCAGTTCTTC	few	TRBD2	TRBJ2-1	TRBV7-9
CASGLMGSNTEAFF	TGTGCTAGTGGTCTCATGGGCAGTAACACTGAAGCTTTCTTT	-	-	TRBJ1-1	TRBV12-5
CASSLAGINYGYTF	TGTGCCAGCAGCTTGGCAGGGATTAACTATGGCTACACCTTC	-	-	TRBJ1-2	TRBV5-4
CSVDYTSGNGETQYF	TGCAGCGTTGATTATACTAGCGGGAACGGGGAGACCCAGTACTTC	-	TRBD2	TRBJ2-5	TRBV29-1
CASGQDRAQPQHF	TGTGCCAGCGGCCAGGACAGGGCCCAGCCCCAGCATTTT	-	TRBD1	TRBJ1-5	TRBV7-2
CSAVRGANTGELFF	TGCAGCGCCGTTCGGGGGGCGAACACCGGGGAGCTGTTTTTT	few	TRBD2	TRBJ2-2	TRBV29-1
CASSPDRAYGYTF	TGTGCCAGCAGCCCGGACAGGGCCTATGGCTACACCTTC	-	TRBD1	TRBJ1-2	TRBV7-8
CASSSGTSGRGLGNEQFF	TGTGCCAGCAGCTCTGGGACTAGCGGGAGAGGACTGGGGAATGAGCAGTTCTTC	-	TRBD2	TRBJ2-1	TRBV7-8
CASSPLGIQGSYGYTF	TGTGCCAGCAGCCCCCTCGGAATACAGGGGAGCTATGGCTACACCTTC	-	TRBD1	TRBJ1-2	TRBV14
CASSHDWGKRTGPGELFF	TGTGCCAGCAGCCACGACTGGGGGAAACGGACAGGCCCCGGGGAGCTGTTTTTT	-	TRBD1	TRBJ2-2	TRBV7-2
CASSSGTGHLNYGYTF	TGTGCCAGCAGCTCCGGGACAGGGCATTTAAACTATGGCTACACCTTC	-	TRBD1	TRBJ1-2	TRBV13
CASSLVTGTGGDEQYF	TGCGCCAGCAGCTTGGTAACCGGGACAGGGGGGGACGAGCAGTACTTC	-	TRBD1	TRBJ2-7	TRBV5-1
CASSLALGQVDYGYTF	TGCGCCAGCAGCTTGGCCCTAGGACAGGTGGACTATGGCTACACCTTC	once	TRBD1	TRBJ1-2	TRBV5-1
CASSLPGNYGYTF	TGTGCCAGCAGCTTACCGGGTAACTATGGCTACACCTTC	-	-	TRBJ1-2	TRBV11-3
CASSLRQGADEQYF	TGCGCCAGCAGCTTAAGACAGGGGGCCGACGAGCAGTACTTC	-	TRBD1	TRBJ2-7	TRBV5-1
CASSPPGGEEQFF	TGCGCCAGCAGCCCACCGGGGGGAGAGGAGCAGTTCTTC	-	TRBD2	TRBJ2-1	TRBV4-3
CASSQKRGGRERGNTEAFF	TGTGCCAGCAGCCAAAAGAGGGGGGGGAGGGAGAGGGGCAACACTGAAGCTTTCTTT	-	-	TRBJ1-1	TRBV14
CASSFDTGGYTF	TGTGCCAGCAGCTTTGATACGGGAGGCTACACCTTC	-	-	TRBJ1-2	TRBV5-4
CASSLRQGDNSPLHF	TGTGCCAGCAGCCTCCGACAGGGCGATAATTCACCTCTCCACTTT	-	TRBD1	TRBJ1-6	TRBV6-6
CASSPVLDRAGEILYEQFF	TGTGCCAGCAGCCCTGTTCTCGACAGGGCTGGTGAGATACTCTATGAGCAGTTCTTC	-	TRBD1	TRBJ2-1	TRBV5-4
CAISVLRGRVAEAFF	TGTGCCATCAGTGTCTTGAGAGGGAGGGTCGCTGAAGCTTTCTTT	-	-	TRBJ1-1	TRBV10-3